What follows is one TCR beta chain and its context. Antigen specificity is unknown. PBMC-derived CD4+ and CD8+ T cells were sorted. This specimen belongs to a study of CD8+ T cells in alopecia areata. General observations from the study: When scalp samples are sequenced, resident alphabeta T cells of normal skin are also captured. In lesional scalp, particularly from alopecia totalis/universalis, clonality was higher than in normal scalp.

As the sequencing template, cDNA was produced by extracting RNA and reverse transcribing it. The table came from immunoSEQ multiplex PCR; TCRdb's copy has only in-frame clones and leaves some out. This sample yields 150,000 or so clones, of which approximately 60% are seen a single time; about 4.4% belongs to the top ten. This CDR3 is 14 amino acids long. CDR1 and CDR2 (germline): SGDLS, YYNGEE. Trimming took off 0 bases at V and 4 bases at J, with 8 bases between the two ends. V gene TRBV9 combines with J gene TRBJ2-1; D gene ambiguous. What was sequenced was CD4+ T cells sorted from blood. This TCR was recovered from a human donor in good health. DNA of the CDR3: TGTGCCAGCAGCGTAGTGTCGTCTTACAATGAGCAGTTCTTC. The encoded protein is CASSVVSSYNEQFF.